The 10 T cell receptor beta chains below come from one sample, sequenced in a study of CD8 T cells in ankylosing spondylitis. TCRdb re-analysed the 5' RACE reads in MiXCR, keeping a single row per CDR3 protein. Of approximately 260,000 distinct CDR3 sequences in the sample, 8.6% were seen once. The sample was blood, either unsorted or a sorted T cell fraction (not recorded which). These receptors were taken from a male donor with ankylosing spondylitis or in good health (not recorded which).

This clonotype was counted at least ten times. The chain employs TRBV12-3 or TRBV12-4 and TRBJ2-1, with D uncertain. The CDR3 consists of 12 residues. Trimming cost V 5 bases and J 9 bases, with 11 bases left between them. The CDR3 spells CASSLESPEQFF. Here the CDR3 DNA reads TGTGCCAGCAGTCTCGAATCCCCTGAGCAGTTCTTC.

This clonotype was observed a few times. The chain combines TRBV4-3 with TRBJ1-6; a possible D gene is TRBD1 (6 bases). With 1 base removed from V and 10 bases from J, the gap between germline ends came to 14 bases. The germline V gene has CDR1 LGHNA and CDR2 YSLEER. CDR3 size: 15 residues. The CDR3 DNA sequence: TGCGCCAGCAGCCAAGGGAACAGGGAGGGGTCACCCCTCCACTTT. This gives the protein CASSQGNREGSPLHF.

In this sample, this clonotype turned up many times. The chain uses TRBV6-2 or TRBV6-3 and TRBJ2-1; weak D call: TRBD2 (7 bases). V lost 6 bases, J lost 7 bases, and 16 bases lay in between. CDR1 MNHEY and CDR2 SVGEGT come from the germline V gene. The CDR3 loop spans 14 amino acids. The CDR3 here is CASRPPGGPNEQFF. CDR3 DNA sequence: TGTGCCAGCAGGCCCCCCGGGGGGCCTAATGAGCAGTTCTTC.

The V gene is TRBV25-1, the J gene TRBJ2-7; 7 bases line up with TRBD2. V lost 3 bases, J lost 2 bases, and 13 bases stayed unmatched. Germline assignment: CDR1 MGHDK and CDR2 SYGVNS. The CDR3 loop spans 17 amino acids. The CDR3 DNA is TGTGCCAGCAGTGACTGGCGGGGGAACCCTCGAACCTACGAGCAGTACTTC. Protein product: CASSDWRGNPRTYEQYF.

This rearrangement joins TRBV20-1 to TRBJ2-7; weak D call: TRBD2 (7 bases). Between the trimmed V and J ends, which lost 6 bases and 6 bases, there was a span of 18 bases. The germline V gene encodes CDR1 DFQATT and CDR2 SNEGSKA (reference sequence). The CDR3 is 13 amino acids. The DNA of the CDR3 is TGCAGTGCGGGAGGGGGGAATGAGCTCGAGCAGTACTTC. Translated: CSAGGGNELEQYF.

This clonotype occurred many times. CDR3 DNA sequence: TGCGCCAGCGGCGGGAGCTGGGCAGATACGCAGTATTTT. Residues: CASGGSWADTQYF. The chain links TRBV10-2 to TRBJ2-3; 7 bases map to TRBD2. V shed 8 bases, J shed 4 bases, and the junction held 6 bases outside the gene matches. Looked up from germline, CDR1 is WSHSY and CDR2 is SAAADI. The CDR3 extends over 13 amino acids.

The table lists this clonotype with many counts. The gene calls are TRBV4-2 and TRBJ2-7, with D perhaps given as TRBD1 or TRBD2 (5 bases each). V shed 4 bases and J shed 1 base, with 23 bases lying between them. Germline assignment: CDR1 LGHNA and CDR2 YNFKEQ. The CDR3 spans 18 residues. The CDR3 loop reads CASSLYGEGRPKSYEQYF. The CDR3 DNA sequence: TGTGCCAGCAGCCTCTATGGAGAGGGACGGCCTAAATCCTACGAGCAGTACTTC.

The sample holds many counts of this clonotype. The rearrangement uses TRBV3-1 and TRBJ1-5; no firm D call. This CDR3 comprises 14 residues. The ends were cut back, 5 bases at V and 0 bases at J, with 8 bases in the middle. CDR1 is LGHDT, CDR2 YNNKEL, per germline (reference sequence). Here the CDR3 DNA reads TGTGCCAGCAGCTACGGAAATAGCAATCAGCCCCAGCATTTT. It yields the protein CASSYGNSNQPQHF.

Only a few counts were recorded for this clonotype. This chain joins TRBV7-2 and TRBJ2-7; TRBD1 is a possible D gene (6 bases). The ends were cut back, 3 bases at V and 1 base at J, with 10 bases in the middle. The V gene's germline CDR1 is SGHTA and CDR2 FQGNSA. This CDR3 region has 14 residues. The CDR3 here is CASSFGQLSYEQYF. CDR3 nucleotides: TGTGCCAGCAGCTTCGGACAGCTATCCTACGAGCAGTACTTC.

This clonotype was seen many times. The V and J genes are TRBV5-1 and TRBJ2-1, with D possibly TRBD2 on 5 matching bases. Between the trimmed V and J ends, which lost 1 base and 2 bases, there was a span of 13 bases. The CDR3 consists of 16 residues. The germline gives CDR1 SGHRS, CDR2 YFSETQ. This CDR3 reads CASSLSPGGPYNEQFF. CDR3 DNA: TGCGCCAGCAGCTTGTCCCCAGGAGGTCCCTACAATGAGCAGTTCTTC.